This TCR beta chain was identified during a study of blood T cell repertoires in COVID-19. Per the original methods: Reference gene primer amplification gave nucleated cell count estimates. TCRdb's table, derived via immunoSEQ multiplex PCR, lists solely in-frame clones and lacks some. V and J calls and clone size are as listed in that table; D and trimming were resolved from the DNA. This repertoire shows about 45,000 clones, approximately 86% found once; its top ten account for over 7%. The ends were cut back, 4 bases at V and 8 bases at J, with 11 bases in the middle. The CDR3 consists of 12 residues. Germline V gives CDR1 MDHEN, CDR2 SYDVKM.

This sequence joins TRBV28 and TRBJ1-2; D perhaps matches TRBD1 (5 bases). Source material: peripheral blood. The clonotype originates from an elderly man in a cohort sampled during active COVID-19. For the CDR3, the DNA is TGTGCCAGCAGTTCACAGGTAGCCGGCTACACCTTC. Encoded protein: CASSSQVAGYTF.